The 9 T cell receptor beta chains presented below share a single source sample, sequenced in a study of blood T cell repertoires in COVID-19. The assay was immunoSEQ multiplex PCR, and TCRdb's table has in-frame clones only and misses some. The table lists around 100,000 clones, about nine tenths of them singletons. The sample consisted of peripheral blood. Receptors were obtained from a woman aged 80 or older in a cohort sampled during active COVID-19.

The chain recombines TRBV19 with TRBJ2-5, with a possible D match to TRBD2 (5 bases). This CDR3 comprises 15 residues. V was trimmed by 0 bases and J by 4 bases, leaving 12 bases between them. From germline, CDR1 is LNHDA and CDR2 SQIVND (reference sequence). The CDR3 nucleotides are TGTGCCAGTAGTATAGAAGTAGAGGGTGGAGAGACCCAGTACTTC. It is translated as CASSIEVEGGETQYF.

The V gene is TRBV15, the J gene TRBJ1-5; 8 bases fit TRBD1. CDR3 size: 15 residues. J gave up 5 bases and V 3 bases, and 6 bases lay outside the gene matches. The V gene's germline CDR1 is LNHNV and CDR2 YYDKDF (reference sequence). The CDR3 sequence: CATSRAGQGDQPQHF. CDR3 sequence (DNA): TGTGCCACCAGCAGGGCCGGACAGGGAGATCAGCCCCAGCATTTT.

This chain links TRBV5-1 with TRBJ1-1, with D unclear. Germline V gene lookup returns CDR1 SGHRS and CDR2 YFSETQ. V was pared by 0 bases and J by 7 bases, with 7 bases between. The CDR3 length is 12 residues. The CDR3 region is CASSLGQYEAFF. CDR3 DNA sequence: TGCGCCAGCAGCTTGGGGCAGTATGAAGCTTTCTTT.

In this sample, this clone turned up a few times. The rearrangement uses TRBV15 and TRBJ1-4, with 9 bases matching TRBD1. Losses at the gene ends were 4 bases for V and 0 bases for J; bases not matched to a gene: 12. This CDR3 has 19 amino acids. Germline CDR1 is LNHNV and CDR2 is YYDKDF (reference sequence). The CDR3 is CATSTLPGTGTATNEKLFF. CDR3 in DNA: TGTGCCACCAGCACCTTACCCGGGACAGGGACAGCAACTAATGAAAAACTGTTTTTT.

V usage is TRBV6-6 and J usage is TRBJ2-7; 8 nucleotides align to TRBD1. V lost 7 bases and J lost 4; bases outside the gene matches: 12. CDR1 is MNHNY and CDR2 is SVGAGI in the germline V gene (reference sequence). The CDR3 runs to 15 residues. CDR3 sequence (DNA): TGTGCCAGCACCCCATGGACAGGGCAAACGTACGAGCAGTACTTC. It yields the protein CASTPWTGQTYEQYF.

The V and J genes are TRBV7-2 and TRBJ2-1; a possible D gene is TRBD1 (6 bases). This CDR3 region has 15 residues. With 1 base removed from V and 5 bases from J, the gap between germline ends came to 12 bases. Germline V gives CDR1 SGHTA, CDR2 FQGNSA. The CDR3 DNA is TGTGCCAGCAGCTTAGATCGCCGGGACAACAATGAGCAGTTCTTC. Amino acids: CASSLDRRDNNEQFF.

CDR3 sequence: CASSSGLAYNEQFF. The CDR3 DNA follows: TGTGCCAGCAGCTCGGGACTAGCCTACAATGAGCAGTTCTTC. This sequence joins TRBV11-1 and TRBJ2-1; 8 bases are shared with TRBD2. The junction had 1 base not matched to a gene; V was cut back by 4 bases and J by 2 bases. Germline CDR1 is SGHAT and CDR2 is FQDESV (reference sequence). The CDR3 runs to 14 residues.

V usage is TRBV5-4 and J usage is TRBJ2-3; D not resolved. The CDR3 contains 13 residues. Trimming took 4 bases from V and 0 from J, leaving 6 bases between them. Germline-derived CDR1 and CDR2 are SGHNT and YYREEE (reference sequence). The CDR3 DNA sequence: TGTGCCAGCAGCGAAACTAGCACAGATACGCAGTATTTT. It translates to CASSETSTDTQYF.

The chain has TRBV5-1 and TRBJ1-2, with 8 bases identical to TRBD1. Germline V lookup: CDR1 SGHRS, CDR2 YFSETQ. CDR3 length equals 14 residues. V was clipped by 4 bases and J by 4 bases; unmatched bases: 6. The CDR3 DNA reads as TGCGCCAGCAGCATCGGACAGGGATCCTATGGCTACACCTTC. Amino acid sequence: CASSIGQGSYGYTF.